This T cell receptor (beta chain) was recovered during a study of shared clonotypes between healthy human individuals. About the research overall: CD4 naive and memory got three plates each, CD8 naive two, CD8 memory one.

CDR3 length: 14 residues. The V gene end was trimmed by 2 bases and the J gene end by 10 bases; junction bases not matched to a gene: 10. Germline V gene data show CDR1 as GTSNPN and CDR2 as SVGIG (reference sequence). Study-wide points: Relative to memory subsets, naive subsets generally showed larger estimated richness.

TCRdb keeps only in-frame clones here, not all; method: immunoSEQ multiplex PCR. The table includes some 1,600,000 clones, approximately 98% detected once. As concerns this clone: Its antigen is undetermined.

Negatively enriched CD4+ T cells were divided by CD45RA into naive and memory. Material: naive CD4+ T cells sorted from blood. As to subset: CD45RA+ positively selected. V gene TRBV30 combines with J gene TRBJ2-1, with 8 bases matching TRBD1. The clonotype originates from a man under 40 in good health. The CDR3 region is CAWSRLAQGGEQFF. CDR3 nucleotides: TGTGCCTGGAGTCGACTTGCACAGGGGGGCGAGCAGTTCTTC.